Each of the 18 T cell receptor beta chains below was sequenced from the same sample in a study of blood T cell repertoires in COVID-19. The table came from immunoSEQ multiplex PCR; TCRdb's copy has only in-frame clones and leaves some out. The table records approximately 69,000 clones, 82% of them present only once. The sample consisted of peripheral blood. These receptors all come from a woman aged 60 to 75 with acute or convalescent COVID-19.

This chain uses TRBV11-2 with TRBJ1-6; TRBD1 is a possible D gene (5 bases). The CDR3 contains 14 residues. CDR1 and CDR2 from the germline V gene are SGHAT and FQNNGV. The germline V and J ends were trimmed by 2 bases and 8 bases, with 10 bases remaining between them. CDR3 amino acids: CASSLTLGDSPLHF. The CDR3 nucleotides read TGTGCCAGCAGCTTAACTTTAGGGGATTCACCCCTCCACTTT.

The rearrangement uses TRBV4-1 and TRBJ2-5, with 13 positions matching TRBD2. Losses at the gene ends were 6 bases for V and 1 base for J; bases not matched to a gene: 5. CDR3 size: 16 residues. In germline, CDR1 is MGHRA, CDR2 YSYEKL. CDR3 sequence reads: CASSRLAGGIQETQYF. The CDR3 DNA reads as TGCGCCAGCAGTAGACTAGCGGGGGGCATCCAAGAGACCCAGTACTTC.

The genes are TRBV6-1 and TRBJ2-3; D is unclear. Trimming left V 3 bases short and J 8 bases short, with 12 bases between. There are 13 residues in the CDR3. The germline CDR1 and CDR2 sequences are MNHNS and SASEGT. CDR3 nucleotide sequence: TGTGCCAGCAGTGAGAATCCTCGAGCTACGCAGTATTTT. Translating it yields CASSENPRATQYF.

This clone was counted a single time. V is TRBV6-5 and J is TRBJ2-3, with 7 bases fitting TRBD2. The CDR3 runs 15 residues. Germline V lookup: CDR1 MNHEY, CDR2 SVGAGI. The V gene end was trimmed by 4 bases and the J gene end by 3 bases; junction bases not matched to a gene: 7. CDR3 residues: CASSFRGRVTDTQYF. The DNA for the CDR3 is TGTGCCAGCAGTTTTCGCGGGAGAGTTACAGATACGCAGTATTTT.

CDR3 coding DNA: TGTGCCAGCAGCCAAATTAGCGGAGGTTACAATGAGCAGTTCTTC. Its protein product is CASSQISGGYNEQFF. This chain uses TRBV14 with TRBJ2-1; a possible D gene is TRBD2 (6 bases). The CDR3 is 15 amino acids. Trimming removed 2 bases from V and 4 bases from J, with 12 bases in between. Germline lookup yields CDR1 SGHDN and CDR2 FVKESK. Filled out from reference TRBV14 and TRBJ2-1, the complete variable domain reads EAGVTQFPSHSVIEKGQTVTLRCDPISGHDNLYWYRRVMGKEIKFLLHFVKESKQDESGMPNNRFLAERTGGTYSTLKVQPAELEDSGVYFCASSQISGGYNEQFFGPGTRLTVL.

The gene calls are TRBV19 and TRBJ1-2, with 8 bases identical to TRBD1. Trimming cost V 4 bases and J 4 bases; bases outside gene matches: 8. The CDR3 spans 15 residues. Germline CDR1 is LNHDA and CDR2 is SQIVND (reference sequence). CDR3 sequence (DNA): TGTGCCAGTAGTAACGGACAGGGTTGGAGCTATGGCTACACCTTC. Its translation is CASSNGQGWSYGYTF.

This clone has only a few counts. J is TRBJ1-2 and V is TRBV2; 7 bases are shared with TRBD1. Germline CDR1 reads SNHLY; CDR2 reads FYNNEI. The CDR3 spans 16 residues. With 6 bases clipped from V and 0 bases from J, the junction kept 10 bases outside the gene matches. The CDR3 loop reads CASSPRTGRANYGYTF. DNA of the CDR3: TGTGCCAGCAGCCCTAGGACAGGTCGAGCTAACTATGGCTACACCTTC.

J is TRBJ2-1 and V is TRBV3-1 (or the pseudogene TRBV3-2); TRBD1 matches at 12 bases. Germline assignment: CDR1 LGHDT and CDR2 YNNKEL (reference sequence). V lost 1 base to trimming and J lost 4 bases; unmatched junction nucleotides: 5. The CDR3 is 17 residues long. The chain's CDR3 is CASSQGPGQGAYNEQFF. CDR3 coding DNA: TGTGCCAGCAGCCAAGGACCGGGACAGGGGGCTTACAATGAGCAGTTCTTC.

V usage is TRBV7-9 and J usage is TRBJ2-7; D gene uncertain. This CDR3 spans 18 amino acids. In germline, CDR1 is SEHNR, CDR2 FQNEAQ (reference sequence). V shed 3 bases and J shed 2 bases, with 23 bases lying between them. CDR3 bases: TGTGCCAGCAGCTTTCCACGCGAGCCCTCTCTCCTCCCCTACGAGCAGTACTTC. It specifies CASSFPREPSLLPYEQYF.

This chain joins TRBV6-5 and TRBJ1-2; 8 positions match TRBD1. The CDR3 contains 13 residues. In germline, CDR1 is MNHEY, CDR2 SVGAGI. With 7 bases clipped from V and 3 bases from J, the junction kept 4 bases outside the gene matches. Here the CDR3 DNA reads TGTGCCAGCAAGACAGGGGTTGACTATGGCTACACCTTC. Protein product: CASKTGVDYGYTF.

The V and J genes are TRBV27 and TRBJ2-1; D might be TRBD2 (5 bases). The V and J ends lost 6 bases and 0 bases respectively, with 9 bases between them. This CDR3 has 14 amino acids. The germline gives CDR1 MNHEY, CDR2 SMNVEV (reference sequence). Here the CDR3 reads CASRIRGSYNEQFF. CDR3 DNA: TGTGCCAGCAGAATCCGGGGCTCCTACAATGAGCAGTTCTTC.

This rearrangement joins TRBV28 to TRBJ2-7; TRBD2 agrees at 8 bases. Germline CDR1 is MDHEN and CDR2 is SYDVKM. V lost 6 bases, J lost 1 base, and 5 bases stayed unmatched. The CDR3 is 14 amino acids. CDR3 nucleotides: TGTGCCAGCAGGAAAGCGGGGGCGTCCTACGAGCAGTACTTC. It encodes CASRKAGASYEQYF.

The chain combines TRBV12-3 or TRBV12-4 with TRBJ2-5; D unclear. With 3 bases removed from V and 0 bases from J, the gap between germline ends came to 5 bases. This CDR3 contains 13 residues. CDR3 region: CASSFRDQETQYF. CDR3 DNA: TGTGCCAGCAGTTTCCGTGACCAAGAGACCCAGTACTTC.

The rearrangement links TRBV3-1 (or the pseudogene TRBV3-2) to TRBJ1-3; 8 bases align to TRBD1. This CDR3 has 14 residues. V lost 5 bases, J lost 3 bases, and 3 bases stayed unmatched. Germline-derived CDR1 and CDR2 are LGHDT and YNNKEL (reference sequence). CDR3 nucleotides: TGTGCCAGCAGCTCCAGGGGGCTTGGAAACACCATATATTTT. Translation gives CASSSRGLGNTIYF.

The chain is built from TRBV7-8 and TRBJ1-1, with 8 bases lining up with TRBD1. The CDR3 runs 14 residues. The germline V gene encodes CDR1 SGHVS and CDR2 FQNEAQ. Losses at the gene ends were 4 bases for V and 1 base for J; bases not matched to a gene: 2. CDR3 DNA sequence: TGTGCCAGCAGCTACGACAGGGGGAACACTGAAGCTTTCTTT. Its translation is CASSYDRGNTEAFF.

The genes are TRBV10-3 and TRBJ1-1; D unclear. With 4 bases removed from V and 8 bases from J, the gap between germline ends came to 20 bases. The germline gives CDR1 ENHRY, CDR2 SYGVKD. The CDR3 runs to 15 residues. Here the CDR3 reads CAISAGLATRGEAFF. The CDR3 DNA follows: TGTGCCATCAGTGCGGGTCTCGCAACCCGAGGAGAAGCTTTCTTT.

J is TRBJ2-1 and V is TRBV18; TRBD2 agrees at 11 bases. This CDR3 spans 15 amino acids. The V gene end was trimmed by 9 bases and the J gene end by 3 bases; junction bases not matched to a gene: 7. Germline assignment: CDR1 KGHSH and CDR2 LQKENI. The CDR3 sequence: CASNSGRAHYNEQFF. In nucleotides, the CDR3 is TGTGCCAGTAATAGCGGGAGGGCCCACTACAATGAGCAGTTCTTC.

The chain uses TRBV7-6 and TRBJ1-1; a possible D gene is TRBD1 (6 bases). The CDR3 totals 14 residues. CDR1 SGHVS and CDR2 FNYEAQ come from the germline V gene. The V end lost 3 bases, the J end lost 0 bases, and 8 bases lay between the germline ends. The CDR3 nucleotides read TGTGCCAGCAGCTTCGGACAGATGAACACTGAAGCTTTCTTT. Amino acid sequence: CASSFGQMNTEAFF.